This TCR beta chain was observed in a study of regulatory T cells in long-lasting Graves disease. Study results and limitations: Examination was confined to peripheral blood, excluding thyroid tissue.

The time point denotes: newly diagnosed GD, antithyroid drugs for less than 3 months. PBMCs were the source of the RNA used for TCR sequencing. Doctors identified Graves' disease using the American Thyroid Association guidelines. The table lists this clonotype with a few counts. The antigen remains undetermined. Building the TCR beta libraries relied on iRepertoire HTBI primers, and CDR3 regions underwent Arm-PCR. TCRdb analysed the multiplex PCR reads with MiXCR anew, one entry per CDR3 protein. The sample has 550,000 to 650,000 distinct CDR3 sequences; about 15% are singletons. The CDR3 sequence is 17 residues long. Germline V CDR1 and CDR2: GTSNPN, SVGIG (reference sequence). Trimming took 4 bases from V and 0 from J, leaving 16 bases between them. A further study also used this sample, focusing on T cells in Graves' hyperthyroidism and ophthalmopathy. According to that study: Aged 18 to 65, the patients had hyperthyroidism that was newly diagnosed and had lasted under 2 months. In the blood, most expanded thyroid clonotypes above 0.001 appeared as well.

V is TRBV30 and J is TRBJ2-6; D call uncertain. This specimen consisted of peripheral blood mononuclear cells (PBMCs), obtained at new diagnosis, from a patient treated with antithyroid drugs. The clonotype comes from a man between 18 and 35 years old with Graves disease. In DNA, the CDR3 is TGTGCCTGGACAGGCTACCTCGGTAACTCTGGGGCCAACGTCCTGACTTTC. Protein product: CAWTGYLGNSGANVLTF.